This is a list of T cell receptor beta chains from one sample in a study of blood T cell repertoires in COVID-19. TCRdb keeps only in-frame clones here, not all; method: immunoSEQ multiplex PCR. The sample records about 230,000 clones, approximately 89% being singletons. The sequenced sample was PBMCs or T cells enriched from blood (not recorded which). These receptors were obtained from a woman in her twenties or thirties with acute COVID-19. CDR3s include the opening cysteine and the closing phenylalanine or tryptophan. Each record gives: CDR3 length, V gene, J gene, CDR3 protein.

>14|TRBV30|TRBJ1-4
CAWSVSATNEKLFF
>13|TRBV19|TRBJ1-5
CASSSDGDQPQHF
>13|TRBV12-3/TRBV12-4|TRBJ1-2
CASRTGTGYGYTF
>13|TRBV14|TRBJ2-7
CASSQAGSYEQYF
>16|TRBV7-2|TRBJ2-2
CASSSQAGGLGGELFF
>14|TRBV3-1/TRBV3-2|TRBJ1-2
CASSDRAMNYGYTF
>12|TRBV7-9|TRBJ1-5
CAIGGSNQPQHF
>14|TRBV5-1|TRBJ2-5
CASRTVAGQETQYF
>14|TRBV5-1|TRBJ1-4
CASSDGGGNEKLFF
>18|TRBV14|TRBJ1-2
CASSQEGAGGAIDYGYTF
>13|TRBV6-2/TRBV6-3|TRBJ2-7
CASSSVTGYEQYF
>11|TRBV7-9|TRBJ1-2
CASSSDRAHTF
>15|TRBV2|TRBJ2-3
CASTVEGRGTDTQYF
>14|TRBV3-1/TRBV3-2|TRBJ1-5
CASSQWSDNQPQHF
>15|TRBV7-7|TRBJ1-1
CASSLRYLLSTEAFF
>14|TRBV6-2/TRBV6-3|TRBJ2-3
CASSRTGGADTQYF
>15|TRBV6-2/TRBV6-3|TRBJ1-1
CASSYRGGLNTEAFF
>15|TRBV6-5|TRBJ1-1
CASTAQDRGGTEAFF
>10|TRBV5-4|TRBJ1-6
CANILSPLHF
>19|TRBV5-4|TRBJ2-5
CASSLARAGGPRRWQTQYF
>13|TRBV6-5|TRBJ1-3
CASSGGRGNTIYF
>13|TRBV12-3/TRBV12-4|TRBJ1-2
CASSSGTGIGYTF
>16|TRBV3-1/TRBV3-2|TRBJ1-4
CASSQRGLGMDEKLFF
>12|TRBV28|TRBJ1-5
CASRQGAQPQHF
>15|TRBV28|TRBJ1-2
CASSPTIQGYGGYTF
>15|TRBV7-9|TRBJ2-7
CASTQSSRALDEQYF
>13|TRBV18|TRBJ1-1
CASSPSLNTEAFF
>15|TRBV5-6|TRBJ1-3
CASSLITGTGNTIYF
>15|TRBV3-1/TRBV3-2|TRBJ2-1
CASSHPGQGLNEQFF
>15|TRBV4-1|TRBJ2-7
CASSQDAAHSTSLDF
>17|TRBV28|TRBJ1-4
CASSSFPRGPTNEKLFF
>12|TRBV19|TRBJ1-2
CASSSYRVGYTF
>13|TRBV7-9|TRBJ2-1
CASSPYGSNEQFF
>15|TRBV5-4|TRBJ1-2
CASSLVGTGAYGYTF
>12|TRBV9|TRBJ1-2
CASSVAGGGYTF
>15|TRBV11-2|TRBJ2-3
CASSQLQGGPDTQYF
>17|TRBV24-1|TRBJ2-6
CATSDSTGPSGANVLTF
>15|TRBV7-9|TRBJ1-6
CASSQSRDTNSPLHF
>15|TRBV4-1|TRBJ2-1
CASSQVPAGDGEQFF
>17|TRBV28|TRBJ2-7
CASSYQIASGGRYEQYF
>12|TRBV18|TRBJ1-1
CASSPEGTEAFF
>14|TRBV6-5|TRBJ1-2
CASSETVQGYGYTF
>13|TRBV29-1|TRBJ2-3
CSVEVGGTDTQYF
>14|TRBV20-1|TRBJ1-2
CSASEGALGYGYTF
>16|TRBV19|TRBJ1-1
CASSIQSGGMNTEAFF
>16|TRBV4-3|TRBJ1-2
CASSQSGALANYGYTF
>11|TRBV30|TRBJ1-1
CARRANTEAFF
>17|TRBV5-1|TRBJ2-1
CASSYQLSGWPYNEQFF
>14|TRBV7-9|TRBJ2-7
CASSLAGGYDEQYF
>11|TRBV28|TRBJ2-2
CASTPAGELFF
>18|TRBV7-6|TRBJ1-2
CASSLAQAREGINYGYTF
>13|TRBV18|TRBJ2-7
CASSIDSGGPLYF
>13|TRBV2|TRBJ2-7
CASNKGRDYEQYF
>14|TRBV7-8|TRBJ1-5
CASSPPDRAQPQHF
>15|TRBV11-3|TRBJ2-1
CASSEKSGGNNEQFF
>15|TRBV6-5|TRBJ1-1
CASSRPGRGGTEAFF
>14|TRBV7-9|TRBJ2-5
CASSFGQTQETQYF
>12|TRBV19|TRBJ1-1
CASLRGGTEAFF
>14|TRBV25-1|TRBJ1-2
CASSTMTHNYGYTF